The 19 T cell receptor beta chains listed next were all sequenced from one sample in a study of cytomegalovirus exposure and HLA in healthy donors. Measured with immunoSEQ multiplex PCR; TCRdb has only the in-frame clones, and not every one. The data show tens of thousands of clones, with roughly 90% seen just once and 2.2% held by the top ten. Sample: PBMCs. The source is a woman younger than 45 in good health and CMV-seronegative.

As DNA, the CDR3 is TGCGCCACCGGTGATACGCAGTATTTT. Its translation is CATGDTQYF. J is TRBJ2-3 and V is TRBV23-1; D ambiguous. TRBV23-1 counts as an open reading frame of uncertain function. The CDR3 is 9 residues long. V dropped 10 bases and J dropped 6 bases, with 5 bases sitting between them.

The chain links TRBV9 to TRBJ2-2; 9 positions match TRBD2. The CDR3 totals 14 residues. Trimming took 8 bases from V and 6 from J; bases not matched to a gene: 8. The V gene's germline CDR1 is SGDLS and CDR2 YYNGEE. In DNA, the CDR3 is TGTGCCAGTTCTTTAGCGGGAGCGGCCGGGGAGCTGTTTTTT. Protein sequence: CASSLAGAAGELFF.

This chain uses TRBV6-5 with TRBJ2-3; a weak D match, TRBD2 (6 bases). V lost 6 bases and J lost 1, with 14 bases in between. The CDR3 consists of 15 residues. Germline assignment: CDR1 MNHEY and CDR2 SVGAGI. The CDR3 DNA reads as TGTGCCAGCAGCCCTACGCGGGGCCGCACAGATACGCAGTATTTT. Protein: CASSPTRGRTDTQYF.

V is TRBV5-1 and J is TRBJ2-1; 9 bases map to TRBD2. The CDR3 runs to 15 residues. The V segment lost 4 bases and the J segment 2 bases; nucleotides outside the gene matches: 4. Per the germline V gene, CDR1 is SGHRS and CDR2 is YFSETQ. In DNA, the CDR3 is TGCGCCAGCAGCGCCGGACTAGCGACCTACAATGAGCAGTTCTTC. This translates into CASSAGLATYNEQFF.

The chain's CDR3 is CASSLTLRGTEAFF. The DNA for the CDR3 is TGTGCCAGCAGTTTAACCCTTCGCGGCACTGAAGCTTTCTTT. The chain couples TRBV27 to TRBJ1-1, with D unclear. Looked up from germline, CDR1 is MNHEY and CDR2 is SMNVEV (reference sequence). This CDR3 region has 14 residues. V was pared by 2 bases and J by 4 bases, with 11 bases between.

The chain carries TRBV6-5 and TRBJ1-1; D is undetermined. The CDR3 is 14 amino acids. V shed 6 bases and J shed 0 bases, with 11 bases lying between them. Looked up from germline, CDR1 is MNHEY and CDR2 is SVGAGI. CDR3 sequence: CASRTGSMNTEAFF. The DNA of the CDR3 is TGTGCCAGCAGGACCGGGTCCATGAACACTGAAGCTTTCTTT.

The CDR3, as DNA: TGCGCCAGCAGTTTCAGGACAGGGAGGACTGAAGCTTTCTTT. Protein sequence: CASSFRTGRTEAFF. This sequence joins TRBV10-1 and TRBJ1-1; 8 bases line up with TRBD1. Germline CDR1 is WNHNN and CDR2 is SYGVQD (reference sequence). V was pared by 5 bases and J by 5 bases, with 7 bases of the junction left unmatched. CDR3 size: 14 residues.

This chain connects TRBV4-1 to TRBJ1-5, with a weak D call TRBD1 (6 bases). V was shortened by 1 base and J by 2 bases, with 12 bases between the two germline ends. The CDR3 runs to 16 residues. Germline loops: CDR1 MGHRA, CDR2 YSYEKL. Here the CDR3 reads CASSQGGQGRNQPQHF. CDR3 DNA: TGCGCCAGCAGCCAAGGGGGGCAGGGCCGCAATCAGCCCCAGCATTTT.

The chain couples TRBV7-9 to TRBJ2-5; 11 bases are a match to TRBD2. V shed 5 bases and J 2 bases; nucleotides not matched to a gene: 4. The germline gives CDR1 SEHNR, CDR2 FQNEAQ (reference sequence). The length of the CDR3 is 15 residues. The CDR3, as DNA: TGTGCCAGCAGCGCGGGGACTAGCGGACAAGAGACCCAGTACTTC. It specifies CASSAGTSGQETQYF.

This chain connects TRBV6-1 to TRBJ1-1; D may be TRBD1 (6 bases). This CDR3 has 11 amino acids. Trimming cost V 6 bases and J 8 bases, with 10 bases left between them. Per the germline V gene, CDR1 is MNHNS and CDR2 is SASEGT. The CDR3 nucleotides read TGTGCCAGCAGCCTCGGACAGGAAGCTTTCTTT. As protein: CASSLGQEAFF.

The chain employs TRBV30 and TRBJ2-5; 12 bases map to TRBD1. V dropped 2 bases and J dropped 4; count of bases not matched to a gene: 5. The germline V gene has CDR1 GTSNPN and CDR2 SVGIG (reference sequence). This CDR3 contains 15 residues. CDR3 sequence: CAWSWGQGARETQYF. CDR3 DNA: TGTGCCTGGAGTTGGGGACAGGGGGCTCGAGAGACCCAGTACTTC.

V and J are TRBV7-2 and TRBJ2-5; no firm D call. Germline values: CDR1 SGHTA, CDR2 FQGNSA. This CDR3 comprises 15 residues. Trimming took 5 bases from V and 2 from J, leaving 15 bases between them. This chain's CDR3 is CASSPLLADQETQYF. The CDR3 DNA follows: TGTGCCAGCAGCCCCCTATTGGCGGATCAAGAGACCCAGTACTTC. Full variable domain (remainder filled in from reference TRBV7-2 and TRBJ2-5): GAGVSQSPSNKVTEKGKDVELRCDPISGHTALYWYRQSLGQGLEFLIYFQGNSAPDKSGLPSDRFSAERTGGSVSTLTIQRTQQEDSAVYLCASSPLLADQETQYFGPGTRLLVL.

A remark on this clone: The sample contains more than one DNA sequence encoding this CDR3. Here the CDR3 reads CASSPRGMNTEAFF. The CDR3 DNA reads TGTGCCAGCTCACCTAGGGGCATGAACACTGAAGCTTTCTTT. The chain links TRBV18 to TRBJ1-1; D is possibly TRBD1 (5 bases). Trimming left V 3 bases short and J 0 bases short, with 8 bases between. The CDR3 has 14 residues. Germline V CDR1 and CDR2: KGHSH, LQKENI.

The chain employs TRBV7-7 and TRBJ2-7; possible D gene TRBD2, 6 bases. The germline V and J ends were trimmed by 11 bases and 4 bases, with 9 bases remaining between them. The CDR3 spans 10 residues. The V gene's germline CDR1 is SSHAT and CDR2 FNYEAQ (reference sequence). CDR3 region: CAGRGYEQYF. In DNA form, the CDR3 reads TGTGCCGGCCGGGGGTACGAGCAGTACTTC.

The chain recombines TRBV5-1 with TRBJ1-2; 7 bases match TRBD1. The germline gives CDR1 SGHRS, CDR2 YFSETQ. The CDR3 loop spans 14 amino acids. V lost 4 bases and J lost 7; bases outside the gene matches: 10. This CDR3 reads CASSTEQGSGGYTF. Written as DNA, the CDR3 is TGCGCCAGCAGCACGGAACAGGGGTCGGGTGGCTACACCTTC.

The chain is built from TRBV6-1 and TRBJ2-3; possible D gene TRBD2, 6 bases. The CDR3 has 15 amino acids. V was pared by 6 bases and J by 5 bases, with 18 bases between. CDR1 MNHNS and CDR2 SASEGT come from the germline V gene. CDR3 nucleotide sequence: TGTGCCAGCAGACCCGGTTTAGCGGTAGGAGATACGCAGTATTTT. Its protein product is CASRPGLAVGDTQYF.

The V and J genes are TRBV25-1 and TRBJ2-2, with 9 bases identical to TRBD1. Per germline, CDR1 MGHDK and CDR2 SYGVNS. The CDR3 contains 15 residues. V shed 4 bases, J shed 3 bases, and the junction held 3 bases outside the gene matches. The CDR3 nucleotides read TGTGCCAGCAGTGCCCGACAGGGGGACACCGGGGAGCTGTTTTTT. Protein sequence: CASSARQGDTGELFF. The full variable domain, with the rest looked up from reference TRBV25-1 and TRBJ2-2, is EADIYQTPRYLVIGTGKKITLECSQTMGHDKMYWYQQDPGMELHLIHYSYGVNSTEKGDLSSESTVSRIRTEHFPLTLESARPSHTSQYLCASSARQGDTGELFFGEGSRLTVL.

The chain has TRBV5-4 and TRBJ1-5, with D unclear. CDR3 size: 16 residues. The germline V gene has CDR1 SGHNT and CDR2 YYREEE (reference sequence). Between the trimmed V and J ends, which lost 4 bases and 2 bases, there was a span of 16 bases. The chain's CDR3 is CASSRGGDPGNQPQHF. Here the CDR3 DNA reads TGTGCCAGCAGCCGCGGCGGGGATCCGGGCAATCAGCCCCAGCATTTT.

The chain uses TRBV28 and TRBJ1-4; tentatively, D is TRBD1 (6 bases). V was pared by 2 bases and J by 10 bases, with 14 bases between. The CDR3 runs 14 residues. Per the germline V gene, CDR1 is MDHEN and CDR2 is SYDVKM. The CDR3 spells CASSLLNRAGKLFF. CDR3 nucleotide sequence: TGTGCCAGCAGTTTACTTAACAGGGCGGGAAAACTGTTTTTT.